This TCR beta chain was recorded in a study of blood T cell repertoires in COVID-19. Measured with immunoSEQ multiplex PCR; TCRdb has only the in-frame clones, and not every one. The sample lists 250,000 to 300,000 clones, approximately 77% occurring once. Material: peripheral blood. The receptor was derived from a woman aged 18-35 years with acute or convalescent COVID-19.

The CDR3 region has the DNA TGTGCCAGCAGCCAGCAACAGGGGTTCGGGGAGCTGTTTTTT. It specifies CASSQQQGFGELFF. The genes are TRBV14 and TRBJ2-2; 7 bases fit TRBD1. J lost 7 bases, V lost 3 bases, and 5 bases had no gene match. Germline assignment: CDR1 SGHDN and CDR2 FVKESK. This CDR3 spans 14 amino acids.